One and the same sample provided the 25 T cell receptor beta chains below, sequenced in a study of cytomegalovirus exposure and HLA in healthy donors. The PCR was carried out with 60 Vbeta primers and 13 Jbeta primers. The protocol was immunoSEQ multiplex PCR, while the TCRdb copy is restricted to in-frame clones and leaves out a portion. The sample consists of 150,000 to 200,000 clones, roughly 80% of them appearing once. Sequenced: PBMCs. These receptors all come from a man aged 35 to 55 in good health and CMV-seropositive.

CDR3 amino acids: CASRLETGLPNQPQHF. CDR3 DNA sequence: TGCGCCAGCAGACTTGAGACAGGGCTTCCCAATCAGCCCCAGCATTTT. The chain has TRBV5-1 and TRBJ1-5; 7 bases fit TRBD1. This CDR3 has 16 residues. V was clipped by 5 bases and J by 3 bases; unmatched bases: 11. Germline assignment: CDR1 SGHRS and CDR2 YFSETQ.

V and J are TRBV27 and TRBJ1-2, with D hard to call. Germline V gives CDR1 MNHEY, CDR2 SMNVEV (reference sequence). The CDR3 runs 13 residues. V lost 5 bases to trimming and J lost 6 bases, with 13 bases between them. The CDR3, as DNA: TGTGCCAGCAGTCATAACACCGGAGATGGCTACACCTTC. Residues: CASSHNTGDGYTF.

The chain joins TRBV27 to TRBJ1-1; the D is unclear. V was pared by 6 bases and J by 5 bases, with 16 bases between. Germline CDR1 MNHEY, CDR2 SMNVEV (reference sequence). The CDR3 loop spans 14 amino acids. The CDR3 spells CASSLSLSGTEAFF. The CDR3 DNA reads TGTGCCAGCAGCCTAAGTTTGTCGGGAACTGAAGCTTTCTTT.

The gene calls are TRBV9 and TRBJ2-4, with unresolved D. The CDR3 is 14 amino acids. V was clipped by 3 bases and J by 6 bases, with 13 bases between them. Germline loops: CDR1 SGDLS, CDR2 YYNGEE. The CDR3 region has the DNA TGTGCCAGCAGCGACAACGGGTACGGAAACATTCAGTACTTC. Amino acid sequence: CASSDNGYGNIQYF.

The rearrangement links TRBV28 to TRBJ2-7, with 7 bases that match TRBD1. The CDR3 sequence is 13 residues long. V lost 5 bases, J lost 6 bases, and 7 bases stayed unmatched. CDR1 MDHEN and CDR2 SYDVKM come from the germline V gene. DNA of the CDR3: TGTGCCAGCAGTCCCGGGACAGTTATCGAGCAGTACTTC. Protein product: CASSPGTVIEQYF. Supplemented by reference TRBV28 and TRBJ2-7, the full variable domain reads DVKVTQSSRYLVKRTGEKVFLECVQDMDHENMFWYRQDPGLGLRLIYFSYDVKMKEKGDIPEGYSVSREKKERFSLILESASTNQTSMYLCASSPGTVIEQYFGPGTRLTVT.

In the case of this clone: This specimen includes other DNA sequences encoding the same CDR3. The gene calls are TRBV5-1 and TRBJ2-3; maybe TRBD2 (6 bases). V was shortened by 0 bases and J by 4 bases, with 6 bases between the two germline ends. Germline V gives CDR1 SGHRS, CDR2 YFSETQ. This CDR3 comprises 13 residues. CDR3 bases: TGCGCCAGCAGCTTGGGCGGGGCAGATACGCAGTATTTT. Encoded protein: CASSLGGADTQYF.

The chain links TRBV28 to TRBJ2-2, with 7 bases that match TRBD1. After removal of 5 bases from V and 2 bases from J, the junction contained 8 bases not matched to a gene. This CDR3 region has 16 residues. The germline CDR1 and CDR2 sequences are MDHEN and SYDVKM. For the CDR3, the DNA is TGTGCCAGCAGTCTACTGGGACAGACAAACACCGGGGAGCTGTTTTTT. This gives the protein CASSLLGQTNTGELFF.

The chain employs TRBV18 and TRBJ2-7; TRBD2 is a possible D gene (6 bases). CDR1 is KGHSH, CDR2 LQKENI, per germline. The CDR3 spans 14 residues. Trimming took 1 base from V and 2 from J, leaving 9 bases between them. The CDR3 nucleotides read TGTGCCAGCTCACCACTTTCGGGGGCCTACGAGCAGTACTTC. Protein: CASSPLSGAYEQYF.

The gene calls are TRBV4-3 and TRBJ2-1, with D perhaps TRBD2 (6 bases). Trimming pared 0 bases from V and 5 bases from J, leaving 23 bases between. This CDR3 has 19 amino acids. The germline gives CDR1 LGHNA, CDR2 YSLEER. This chain's CDR3 is CASSQERGGAGSPHNEQFF. DNA for the CDR3: TGCGCCAGCAGCCAAGAAAGGGGCGGGGCAGGGAGCCCCCACAATGAGCAGTTCTTC.

The chain employs TRBV27 and TRBJ1-2; tentative D call: TRBD1 (5 bases). With 3 bases removed from V and 7 bases from J, the gap between germline ends came to 21 bases. Germline CDR1 is MNHEY and CDR2 is SMNVEV (reference sequence). This CDR3 is built from 16 residues. CDR3 sequence: CASSFGTGGQVGGYTF. The CDR3 bases are TGTGCCAGCAGTTTTGGAACCGGGGGTCAGGTTGGTGGCTACACCTTC.

The chain has TRBV7-3 and TRBJ2-2, with a tentative D call TRBD2 (6 bases). CDR3 length equals 13 residues. Germline-derived CDR1 and CDR2 are SGHTA and FQGTGA. V shed 7 bases and J shed 7 bases, with 13 bases lying between them. This chain's CDR3 is CASTYGGGGELFF. CDR3 DNA: TGTGCCAGCACCTACGGGGGTGGCGGGGAGCTGTTTTTT. The complete variable domain, with remaining parts taken from reference TRBV7-3 and TRBJ2-2, reads GAGVSQTPSNKVTEKGKYVELRCDPISGHTALYWYRQSLGQGPEFLIYFQGTGAADDSGLPNDRFFAVRPEGSVSTLKIQRTERGDSAVYLCASTYGGGGELFFGEGSRLTVL.

This clone was detected only a few times. This sequence joins TRBV10-1 and TRBJ1-5; no definite D call. The CDR3 extends over 13 amino acids. V dropped 2 bases and J dropped 4 bases, with 6 bases sitting between them. CDR1 WNHNN and CDR2 SYGVQD come from the germline V gene (reference sequence). This CDR3 reads CASSEERNQPQHF. CDR3 coding DNA: TGCGCCAGCAGTGAGGAGCGAAATCAGCCCCAGCATTTT.

This clone was found once. This rearrangement joins TRBV7-2 to TRBJ2-7; 9 positions agree with TRBD2. The CDR3 has 15 residues. After removal of 8 bases from V and 5 bases from J, the junction contained 13 bases not matched to a gene. In germline, CDR1 is SGHTA, CDR2 FQGNSA. The CDR3 region has the DNA TGTGCCAGCTCGACTTTAGCGGGGGTACGTAACGAGCAGTACTTC. Translated: CASSTLAGVRNEQYF.

In DNA, the CDR3 is TGTGCCAGCAGCTTGGCCGTTCCGGGGGGTGGAGATACGCAGTATTTT. It encodes CASSLAVPGGGDTQYF. The rearrangement uses TRBV7-9 and TRBJ2-3; TRBD2 matches 7 bases. Unmatched junction bases numbered 11, after V lost 3 bases and J lost 5 bases. CDR3 length equals 16 residues. CDR1 is SEHNR and CDR2 is FQNEAQ in the germline V gene (reference sequence). The whole variable domain, filled in from reference TRBV7-9 and TRBJ2-3, reads DTGVSQNPRHKITKRGQNVTFRCDPISEHNRLYWYRQTLGQGPEFLTYFQNEAQLEKSRLLSDRFSAERPKGSFSTLEIQRTEQGDSAMYLCASSLAVPGGGDTQYFGPGTRLTVL.

V and J are TRBV19 and TRBJ2-2; TRBD1 aligns across 10 bases. This CDR3 contains 16 residues. Trimming cost V 1 base and J 6 bases; bases outside gene matches: 5. Per germline, CDR1 LNHDA and CDR2 SQIVND (reference sequence). The DNA of the CDR3 is TGTGCCAGTAGTATAGTAGGGACAGGGGTTTCCGGGGAGCTGTTTTTT. Translating gives CASSIVGTGVSGELFF. Combining the CDR3 with reference TRBV19 and TRBJ2-2 gives the whole variable domain DGGITQSPKYLFRKEGQNVTLSCEQNLNHDAMYWYRQDPGQGLRLIYYSQIVNDFQKGDIAEGYSVSREKKESFPLTVTSAQKNPTAFYLCASSIVGTGVSGELFFGEGSRLTVL.

The gene calls are TRBV5-1 and TRBJ1-2; D gene uncertain. CDR1 is SGHRS, CDR2 YFSETQ, per germline. V was cut by 2 bases and J by 4 bases, with 12 bases left in between. The CDR3 runs 14 residues. Here the CDR3 reads CASSFSGRVYGYTF. Here the CDR3 DNA reads TGCGCCAGCAGCTTTAGCGGTCGCGTCTATGGCTACACCTTC.

Notes on this clone: Other nucleotide sequences in the sample specify the same CDR3. The rearrangement uses TRBV30 and TRBJ1-5; D perhaps matches TRBD1 (5 bases). There are 13 residues in the CDR3. Trimming left V 0 bases short and J 5 bases short, with 8 bases between. Germline values: CDR1 GTSNPN, CDR2 SVGIG (reference sequence). The CDR3 sequence is CAWSVQGDQPQHF. For the CDR3, the DNA is TGTGCCTGGAGTGTACAAGGGGATCAGCCCCAGCATTTT.

This sequence joins TRBV9 and TRBJ2-2; 11 bases are shared with TRBD2. CDR1 is SGDLS and CDR2 is YYNGEE in the germline V gene. Trimming removed 4 bases from V and 2 bases from J; junction bases left unmatched: 13. The CDR3 totals 19 residues. Here the CDR3 reads CASSSRPSGGPANTGELFF. Written as DNA, the CDR3 is TGTGCCAGCAGCTCAAGGCCTAGCGGGGGGCCCGCCAACACCGGGGAGCTGTTTTTT.

The gene calls are TRBV11-2 and TRBJ2-7; D is possibly TRBD2 (5 bases). V gave up 5 bases and J gave up 7 bases, with 21 bases separating them. Looked up from germline, CDR1 is SGHAT and CDR2 is FQNNGV. The CDR3 covers 15 residues. CDR3: CASSREGLSLGEQYF. As DNA, the CDR3 is TGTGCCAGCAGCCGTGAGGGATTGAGTCTTGGGGAGCAGTACTTC.

Remarks on this clone: The sample holds other DNA sequences that translate to the same CDR3. V gene TRBV7-2 combines with J gene TRBJ2-7; maybe TRBD2 (5 bases). The ends were cut back, 1 base at V and 2 bases at J, with 6 bases in the middle. The CDR3 has 13 residues. Germline assignment: CDR1 SGHTA and CDR2 FQGNSA. CDR3 in amino acids: CASSLGRAYEQYF. The CDR3 bases are TGTGCCAGCAGCTTAGGGCGGGCCTACGAGCAGTACTTC.

For the CDR3, the DNA is TGTGCCAGCAGCGCAACAGGGGTCTATGGCTACACCTTC. It is translated as CASSATGVYGYTF. The chain employs TRBV7-9 and TRBJ1-2, with 7 bases lining up with TRBD1. Germline CDR1 and CDR2: SEHNR and FQNEAQ (reference sequence). Losses at the gene ends were 5 bases for V and 4 bases for J; bases not matched to a gene: 4. This CDR3 has 13 amino acids.

The genes are TRBV11-3 and TRBJ1-1; D is ambiguous. The CDR3 runs to 12 residues. Germline CDR1 reads SGHNT; CDR2 reads YENEEA. The V end lost 11 bases, the J end lost 0 bases, and 10 bases lay between the germline ends. This CDR3 is CALWRLNTEAFF. CDR3 sequence (DNA): TGTGCCCTTTGGCGGTTGAACACTGAAGCTTTCTTT.

This clone appeared a few times. V usage is TRBV7-2 and J usage is TRBJ1-1; no reliable D call. V was trimmed by 0 bases and J by 7 bases, leaving 12 bases between them. Germline CDR1 SGHTA, CDR2 FQGNSA. The CDR3 length is 14 residues. CDR3 residues: CASSLALAHLEAFF. The CDR3, as DNA: TGTGCCAGCAGCTTAGCGCTGGCTCACCTTGAAGCTTTCTTT.

This chain connects TRBV5-1 to TRBJ2-5, with TRBD2 matching over 11 bases. Germline lookup yields CDR1 SGHRS and CDR2 YFSETQ. J gave up 4 bases and V 1 base, and 3 bases lay outside the gene matches. This CDR3 is built from 15 residues. CDR3 nucleotide sequence: TGCGCCAGCAGCTTGAGGCTAGCGGGGGGAGAGACCCAGTACTTC. This encodes CASSLRLAGGETQYF.

This clone occurred a few times. This chain links TRBV5-4 with TRBJ2-2; D call uncertain. V was shortened by 1 base and J by 4 bases, with 8 bases between the two germline ends. This CDR3 has 14 residues. In germline, CDR1 is SGHNT, CDR2 YYREEE (reference sequence). The CDR3 coding sequence is TGTGCCAGCAGCTTGTCAGGTTTCACCGGGGAGCTGTTTTTT. Translation gives CASSLSGFTGELFF.